Listed below are T cell receptor beta chains from one sample, sequenced in a study of blood T cell repertoires in COVID-19. Generated by immunoSEQ multiplex PCR, the TCRdb table keeps only in-frame clones and is missing some. The sample consists of some 130,000 clones, around nine tenths of them appearing once. Specimen: peripheral blood. These receptors all stem from a woman aged 65 to 85 with COVID-19, enrolled during active disease. The CDR3 runs from the conserved cysteine through the conserved F or W. The order of the fields is clone size, J gene, V gene, D gene, CDR3 DNA, CDR3 protein. D genes are given only for firm matches. Only part of the rows carry a size: once, few, many, or a class if the clone is expanded.

- TRBJ1-1 TRBV18 - TGTGCCAGCTCACCGCGACAGGTGCCCTACACTGAAGCTTTCTTT CASSPRQVPYTEAFF
- TRBJ1-4 TRBV23-1 - TGCGCCAACCTTCGTCCGGGGTTGTCTAATGAAAAACTGTTTTTT CANLRPGLSNEKLFF
- TRBJ2-1 TRBV7-3 TRBD1 TGTGCCAGCAGCTTGGACAGGGTCGATGAGCAGTTCTTC CASSLDRVDEQFF
- TRBJ2-1 TRBV7-2 - TGTGCCAGCAACTTTGGAGATCTTAGCTTCAATGAGCAGTTCTTC CASNFGDLSFNEQFF
once TRBJ2-2 TRBV7-3 - TGTGCCAGCAGCGCTAACCCGACAGTAACCGGGGAGCTGTTTTTT CASSANPTVTGELFF
- TRBJ1-2 TRBV28 TRBD1 TGTGCCAGTGTTTTCCAGGGGGCTGGCTACACCTTC CASVFQGAGYTF
- TRBJ2-7 TRBV4-2 TRBD1 TGTGCCAGCAGCTCCCGGGACAGGGAGACCTACGAGCAGTACTTC CASSSRDRETYEQYF
- TRBJ2-5 TRBV6-6 - TGTGCCAGCAGTTACTCGAGCTCAGGCCACTCGGCCACCCAGTACTTC CASSYSSSGHSATQYF
- TRBJ1-2 TRBV10-2 TRBD1 TGCGCCAGCAGTGAGGCAGGGACAGCTAGATATGGCTACACCTTC CASSEAGTARYGYTF
- TRBJ1-5 TRBV7-2 - TGTGCCAGCAGCCAAGGAGGTGCTCAGCCCCAGCATTTT CASSQGGAQPQHF
- TRBJ2-7 TRBV7-9 - TGTGCCAGCAGCTTATCCGTAGGGGACGAGCAGTACTTC CASSLSVGDEQYF
- TRBJ1-6 TRBV5-1 - TGCGCCAGCAGCGGCGGAAACATTTATAATTCACCCCTCCACTTT CASSGGNIYNSPLHF
- TRBJ1-3 TRBV7-3 - TGTGCCAGCAGCTTAAACCAGGGCTCTGGAAACACCATATATTTT CASSLNQGSGNTIYF
- TRBJ1-2 TRBV19 - TGTGCCAGTAGTATAGGCCTAGACGGCTACACCTTC CASSIGLDGYTF
- TRBJ1-4 TRBV15 - TGTGCCACCAGCAGAGAATCTCGGGAAAAACTGTTTTTT CATSRESREKLFF
once TRBJ2-3 TRBV3-1/TRBV3-2 - TGTGCCAGCAGCCACGGGAAGTCAGATACGCAGTATTTT CASSHGKSDTQYF
- TRBJ2-1 TRBV28 TRBD1 TGTGCCAGCAGTTCTCCGGGACAGGGGGCGAGCTACAATGAGCAGTTCTTC CASSSPGQGASYNEQFF
- TRBJ1-2 TRBV6-5 - TGTGCCAGCAGGGACACCAACTATGGCTACACCTTC CASRDTNYGYTF
- TRBJ1-2 TRBV15 TRBD1 TGTGCCACCAGCAAATGGGACAGAAACTATGGCTACACCTTC CATSKWDRNYGYTF
- TRBJ1-4 TRBV5-5 - TGTGCCAGCAGCTTGGGGGGTGGGGCCGAAAAACTGTTTTTT CASSLGGGAEKLFF
- TRBJ2-5 TRBV5-1 TRBD2 TGCGCCAGCAGCTTGGTGCCAGCGGGGGGGCCGGGAGAGACCCAGTACTTC CASSLVPAGGPGETQYF
- TRBJ1-5 TRBV30 TRBD1 TGTGCCTGGAGCGGAGGGCCGGGACAGGGTGATCAGCCCCAGCATTTT CAWSGGPGQGDQPQHF
once TRBJ1-4 TRBV5-1 TRBD1 TGCGCCAGCAGCCTGACAGGGGGCGCATCTAATGAAAAACTGTTTTTT CASSLTGGASNEKLFF
- TRBJ1-1 TRBV6-5 TRBD1 TGTGCCAGCAGCAGTAGGACAGGGGGGAACACTGAAGCTTTCTTT CASSSRTGGNTEAFF
- TRBJ2-7 TRBV30 TRBD1 TGTGCCCAAAATGGGGGGACAGGGGAGGGATACGAGCAGTACTTC CAQNGGTGEGYEQYF
- TRBJ2-1 TRBV7-3 - TGTGCCAGCAGCTTAGGGGTCGGCAGGGAAAATGAGCAGTTCTTC CASSLGVGRENEQFF
- TRBJ1-6 TRBV19 - TGTGCCAGTAGTAAGTTGGGGGCCCGGAGTTCACCCCTCCACTTT CASSKLGARSSPLHF
few TRBJ1-1 TRBV7-9 - TGTGCCAGCACCCTGACAGGATTGAACACTGAAGCTTTCTTT CASTLTGLNTEAFF
once TRBJ2-1 TRBV2 TRBD2 TGTGCCAGTCATAGCGGGGGCGCCTCCAATGAGCAGTTCTTC CASHSGGASNEQFF
- TRBJ1-5 TRBV19 - TGTGCCAGTAGTGGGGCGGCAGGACCTAATCAGCCCCAGCATTTT CASSGAAGPNQPQHF
- TRBJ1-5 TRBV7-2 - TGTGCCAGCAGCTTAGGAGGGAGGGGGTACAATCAGCCCCAGCATTTT CASSLGGRGYNQPQHF
- TRBJ1-6 TRBV5-1 - TGCGCCAGCAGCTTGGCCGTAGCAAATTCACCCCTCCACTTT CASSLAVANSPLHF
- TRBJ1-5 TRBV6-4 - TGTGCCCGCCCCGGCGGGCGAGAGCCCCAGCATTTT CARPGGREPQHF
- TRBJ2-1 TRBV7-2 TRBD2 TGTGCCAGCAGCTCCCTTCTAGCGGGCAATGAGCAGTTCTTC CASSSLLAGNEQFF
few TRBJ1-1 TRBV9 - TGTGCCAGCAGCGTAGTCAGTCTCCCGAACACTGAAGCTTTCTTT CASSVVSLPNTEAFF
- TRBJ2-1 TRBV7-2 - TGTGCCAGCAGCCCAGGGGAGAGCAAGTACAATGAGCAGTTCTTC CASSPGESKYNEQFF
- TRBJ2-6 TRBV30 - TGTGCCTGGAGTGCGGGATTCTCTGGGGCCAACGTCCTGACTTTC CAWSAGFSGANVLTF
once TRBJ2-2 TRBV19 - TGTGCCAGTAACGTCGCCCTATCGGCCGGGGAGCTGTTTTTT CASNVALSAGELFF
- TRBJ2-3 TRBV27 - TGTGCCAGTCCGCCCCGGACGCAGTATTTT CASPPRTQYF
once TRBJ1-4 TRBV3-1/TRBV3-2 - TGTGCCAGCAGCCAAACCGGGAAGGTCGCTGAAAAACTGTTTTTT CASSQTGKVAEKLFF
- TRBJ2-7 TRBV28 TRBD1 TGTGCCAGCAGTGAAGGACAGGGCTACGAGCAGTACTTC CASSEGQGYEQYF
- TRBJ1-6 TRBV24-1 - TGTGCCACCTCGGCACAGGGCTTTAATTCACCCCTCCACTTT CATSAQGFNSPLHF
- TRBJ2-7 TRBV11-3 TRBD1 TGTGCCAGCAGCTTAGAACAGGGGACGGAGCAGTACTTC CASSLEQGTEQYF
once TRBJ1-2 TRBV7-3 - TGTGCCAGCAGCCCCTCCCCCGGGGTCGGGTATGGCTACACCTTC CASSPSPGVGYGYTF
- TRBJ1-3 TRBV28 - TGTGCCAGCAGTTCCAGACAGGTCTCTGGAAACACCATATATTTT CASSSRQVSGNTIYF
once TRBJ2-1 TRBV10-3 - TGTGCCATCAGGACACCCGGTAATGAGCAGTTCTTC CAIRTPGNEQFF
- TRBJ1-2 TRBV19 TRBD1 TGTGCCAGTAGTATCCTCGGGACAGGGGGCGACTATGGCTACACCTTC CASSILGTGGDYGYTF
- TRBJ2-5 TRBV3-1/TRBV3-2 - TGTGCCAGCAGCCAAGATTCGCGGATGGGGGCGACAGGCCAAGAGACCCAGTACTTC CASSQDSRMGATGQETQYF
- TRBJ1-2 TRBV25-1 - TGTGCCAGCAGTGAAGGGGGCGGGGGCTACACCTTC CASSEGGGGYTF
- TRBJ2-1 TRBV2 TRBD2 TGTGCCAGCAGGCACACTAGCGGGGGGTGGGCCAATGAGCAGTTCTTC CASRHTSGGWANEQFF
- TRBJ2-7 TRBV11-2 - TGTGCCAGCAGCTTAGCATCCTACGAGCAGTACTTC CASSLASYEQYF
once TRBJ2-7 TRBV7-2 TRBD2 TGTGCCAGCAGCCGCGGGGGGACGAGCTCCTACGAGCAGTACTTC CASSRGGTSSYEQYF
- TRBJ1-2 TRBV7-9 - TGTGCCAGCAGCTGGCAGAGGTCTTACTATGGCTACACCTTC CASSWQRSYYGYTF
- TRBJ1-5 TRBV19 - TGTGCCAGTAGTATAGGACGGGGGGTTCATCAGCCCCAGCATTTT CASSIGRGVHQPQHF
once TRBJ1-6 TRBV5-1 - TGCGCCAGCAGCTTGGGAGGGACTAGAGATTCACCCCTCCACTTT CASSLGGTRDSPLHF